The rows below give T cell receptor beta chains drawn from one sample of a study of T cells in Graves' hyperthyroidism and ophthalmopathy. TCRdb redid the calling of the multiplex PCR reads with MiXCR, one entry per CDR3 protein. The sample holds 350,000 to 400,000 distinct CDR3 sequences, approximately 15% seen once. Sequences were obtained from blood. These receptor sequences come from a woman aged 60 to 75 with Graves' hyperthyroidism. The CDR3 runs from the conserved cysteine through the conserved F or W. D genes are given only for firm matches. The listing skips clone size in some rows; elsewhere it reads once, few, many or a size class.

d_call: TRBD2
j_call: TRBJ2-7
cdr3_length: 16
v_call: TRBV4-1
clone_size: .
cdr3_aa: CASSQDFGGGSYEQYF
cdr3_nt: TGCGCCAGCAGCCAGGACTTTGGCGGGGGATCCTACGAGCAGTACTTC

d_call: TRBD2
j_call: TRBJ2-2
cdr3_length: 14
v_call: TRBV12-3/TRBV12-4
clone_size: few
cdr3_aa: CASNLAGEAGELFF
cdr3_nt: TGTGCCAGCAATCTAGCGGGAGAGGCCGGGGAGCTGTTTTTT

d_call: .
j_call: TRBJ2-1
cdr3_length: 12
v_call: TRBV18
clone_size: many
cdr3_aa: CASSPVRDEQFF
cdr3_nt: TGTGCCAGCTCACCGGTTAGAGATGAGCAGTTCTTC

d_call: TRBD2
j_call: TRBJ2-3
cdr3_length: 13
v_call: TRBV27
clone_size: few
cdr3_aa: CASSLAGVWAQYF
cdr3_nt: TGTGCCAGCAGTCTAGCGGGCGTATGGGCGCAGTATTTT

d_call: TRBD1
j_call: TRBJ2-7
cdr3_length: 12
v_call: TRBV20-1
clone_size: many
cdr3_aa: CSARGQSYEQYF
cdr3_nt: TGCAGTGCTAGGGGACAGTCTTACGAGCAGTACTTC

d_call: TRBD1
j_call: TRBJ2-3
cdr3_length: 14
v_call: TRBV20-1
clone_size: many
cdr3_aa: CSASRDRDPDTQYF
cdr3_nt: TGCAGTGCTAGCCGGGACAGGGACCCAGATACGCAGTATTTT

d_call: .
j_call: TRBJ2-3
cdr3_length: 16
v_call: TRBV5-4
clone_size: .
cdr3_aa: CASSLGSGIPPDAQYF
cdr3_nt: TGTGCCAGCAGCTTGGGCTCTGGGATTCCCCCAGATGCGCAGTATTTT

d_call: .
j_call: TRBJ2-7
cdr3_length: 12
v_call: TRBV2
clone_size: many
cdr3_aa: CASSEYDYEQYF
cdr3_nt: TGTGCCAGCAGTGAGTACGATTACGAGCAGTACTTC

d_call: .
j_call: TRBJ2-1
cdr3_length: 12
v_call: TRBV3-1
clone_size: few
cdr3_aa: CASSQDGRTALF
cdr3_nt: TGTGCCAGCAGCCAAGACGGGAGGACAGCCCTCTTC

d_call: .
j_call: TRBJ2-6
cdr3_length: 15
v_call: TRBV10-2
clone_size: few
cdr3_aa: CASSEMFSGANVLTF
cdr3_nt: TGCGCCAGCAGTGAAATGTTCTCTGGGGCCAACGTCCTGACTTTC

d_call: .
j_call: TRBJ2-3
cdr3_length: 17
v_call: TRBV10-2
clone_size: few
cdr3_aa: CASSERGAGVQTDTQYF
cdr3_nt: TGCGCCAGCAGTGAGCGGGGGGCGGGAGTACAAACAGATACGCAGTATTTT

d_call: .
j_call: TRBJ1-2
cdr3_length: 14
v_call: TRBV7-2
clone_size: few
cdr3_aa: CASSLMEADYGYTF
cdr3_nt: TGTGCCAGCAGCTTAATGGAGGCGGACTATGGCTACACCTTC

d_call: TRBD1
j_call: TRBJ1-2
cdr3_length: 13
v_call: TRBV19
clone_size: .
cdr3_aa: CATSTGGNYGYTF
cdr3_nt: TGTGCCACCTCGACAGGGGGAAACTATGGCTACACCTTC

d_call: TRBD2
j_call: TRBJ2-6
cdr3_length: 19
v_call: TRBV5-6
clone_size: .
cdr3_aa: CASSLAWDYRRSGANVLTF
cdr3_nt: TGTGCCAGCAGCTTGGCCTGGGACTACCGTCGCTCTGGGGCCAACGTCCTGACTTTC

d_call: .
j_call: TRBJ1-1
cdr3_length: 15
v_call: TRBV11-1
clone_size: many
cdr3_aa: CASSLARQLNTEAFF
cdr3_nt: TGTGCCAGCAGCTTAGCCCGACAGCTGAACACTGAAGCTTTCTTT

d_call: TRBD1
j_call: TRBJ2-2
cdr3_length: 16
v_call: TRBV5-1
clone_size: .
cdr3_aa: CASSLDRGQVTGELFF
cdr3_nt: TGCGCCAGCAGCTTGGACAGGGGGCAGGTCACCGGGGAGCTGTTTTTT

d_call: .
j_call: TRBJ2-7
cdr3_length: 13
v_call: TRBV6-2/TRBV6-3
clone_size: .
cdr3_aa: CASREWEDYEQYF
cdr3_nt: TGTGCCAGCAGAGAATGGGAGGATTACGAGCAGTACTTC

d_call: TRBD1
j_call: TRBJ1-1
cdr3_length: 16
v_call: TRBV6-1
clone_size: many
cdr3_aa: CASTGDRERMNTEAFF
cdr3_nt: TGTGCCAGCACTGGGGACAGGGAAAGAATGAACACTGAAGCTTTCTTT

d_call: .
j_call: TRBJ1-2
cdr3_length: 13
v_call: TRBV29-1
clone_size: .
cdr3_aa: CSVGKRDNYGYTF
cdr3_nt: TGCAGCGTTGGGAAACGGGACAACTATGGCTACACCTTC

d_call: TRBD2
j_call: TRBJ2-4
cdr3_length: 16
v_call: TRBV7-2
clone_size: many
cdr3_aa: CASSSETSLAKNIQYF
cdr3_nt: TGTGCCAGCAGCTCCGAGACTAGCTTGGCCAAAAACATTCAGTACTTC

d_call: .
j_call: TRBJ2-2
cdr3_length: 13
v_call: TRBV12-3/TRBV12-4
clone_size: many
cdr3_aa: CASSPIQFGELFF
cdr3_nt: TGTGCCAGCAGTCCGATACAGTTCGGGGAGCTGTTTTTT

d_call: .
j_call: TRBJ2-7
cdr3_length: 12
v_call: TRBV29-1
clone_size: few
cdr3_aa: CSVEGANYEQYF
cdr3_nt: TGCAGCGTTGAAGGGGCCAACTACGAGCAGTACTTC

d_call: .
j_call: TRBJ2-1
cdr3_length: 15
v_call: TRBV7-2
clone_size: many
cdr3_aa: CASRRGRLSYNEQFF
cdr3_nt: TGTGCCAGTCGTAGGGGGAGGTTATCCTACAATGAGCAGTTCTTC

d_call: .
j_call: TRBJ2-3
cdr3_length: 15
v_call: TRBV5-1
clone_size: many
cdr3_aa: CASSPPELPTDTQYF
cdr3_nt: TGCGCCAGCAGCCCCCCGGAACTTCCCACAGATACGCAGTATTTT

d_call: .
j_call: TRBJ1-2
cdr3_length: 12
v_call: TRBV12-3/TRBV12-4
clone_size: few
cdr3_aa: CASGPGMDGYTF
cdr3_nt: TGTGCCAGCGGCCCGGGGATGGATGGCTACACCTTC

d_call: TRBD2
j_call: TRBJ2-7
cdr3_length: 14
v_call: TRBV10-3
clone_size: many
cdr3_aa: CAIRTSGSTYEQYF
cdr3_nt: TGTGCCATCAGGACTAGCGGGAGCACCTACGAGCAGTACTTC

d_call: .
j_call: TRBJ2-5
cdr3_length: 14
v_call: TRBV5-6
clone_size: few
cdr3_aa: CASSSPRGVETQYF
cdr3_nt: TGTGCCAGCAGCTCGCCGCGAGGGGTAGAGACCCAGTACTTC

d_call: TRBD2
j_call: TRBJ2-1
cdr3_length: 15
v_call: TRBV29-1
clone_size: .
cdr3_aa: CSVEELAGGPNEQFF
cdr3_nt: TGCAGCGTTGAAGAGCTAGCGGGAGGGCCGAATGAGCAGTTCTTC

d_call: .
j_call: TRBJ1-1
cdr3_length: 13
v_call: TRBV19
clone_size: many
cdr3_aa: CASSSGLNTEAFF
cdr3_nt: TGTGCCAGTAGTTCCGGGCTGAACACTGAAGCTTTCTTT

d_call: .
j_call: TRBJ2-3
cdr3_length: 13
v_call: TRBV7-9
clone_size: .
cdr3_aa: CASSPSGIDTQYF
cdr3_nt: TGTGCCAGCAGCCCCAGTGGAATCGATACGCAGTATTTT

d_call: .
j_call: TRBJ1-1
cdr3_length: 15
v_call: TRBV28
clone_size: many
cdr3_aa: CASSSPSGGDTEAFF
cdr3_nt: TGTGCCAGCAGTTCTCCTTCGGGCGGAGACACTGAAGCTTTCTTT

d_call: .
j_call: TRBJ2-6
cdr3_length: 16
v_call: TRBV7-9
clone_size: .
cdr3_aa: CASSLGGSAGANVLTF
cdr3_nt: TGTGCCAGCAGCTTAGGTGGATCTGCAGGGGCCAACGTCCTGACTTTC

d_call: .
j_call: TRBJ1-2
cdr3_length: 13
v_call: TRBV7-6
clone_size: few
cdr3_aa: CASSPGPESGYTF
cdr3_nt: TGTGCCAGCAGCCCAGGCCCGGAGTCGGGCTACACCTTC

d_call: .
j_call: TRBJ2-3
cdr3_length: 13
v_call: TRBV11-2
clone_size: many
cdr3_aa: CASSLETRTPQYF
cdr3_nt: TGTGCCAGCAGCTTAGAAACGAGGACCCCGCAGTATTTT

d_call: TRBD1
j_call: TRBJ1-1
cdr3_length: 16
v_call: TRBV28
clone_size: many
cdr3_aa: CASTPGQGRPNTEAFF
cdr3_nt: TGTGCCAGCACCCCTGGACAGGGTCGGCCGAACACTGAAGCTTTCTTT

d_call: TRBD1
j_call: TRBJ2-1
cdr3_length: 15
v_call: TRBV6-2/TRBV6-3
clone_size: .
cdr3_aa: CASRWDRGTYNEQFF
cdr3_nt: TGTGCCAGCAGATGGGACAGGGGTACCTACAATGAGCAGTTCTTC

d_call: TRBD2
j_call: TRBJ2-7
cdr3_length: 15
v_call: TRBV2
clone_size: many
cdr3_aa: CASHEASGSYYEQYF
cdr3_nt: TGTGCCAGCCACGAGGCTAGCGGGAGTTACTACGAGCAGTACTTC

d_call: .
j_call: TRBJ1-2
cdr3_length: 14
v_call: TRBV6-5
clone_size: many
cdr3_aa: CASSYSVGNYGYTF
cdr3_nt: TGTGCCAGCAGTTACTCGGTGGGGAACTATGGCTACACCTTC

d_call: TRBD1
j_call: TRBJ1-1
cdr3_length: 13
v_call: TRBV6-2/TRBV6-3
clone_size: many
cdr3_aa: CASRTTGDAEAFF
cdr3_nt: TGTGCCAGCAGAACGACAGGGGACGCTGAAGCTTTCTTT

d_call: .
j_call: TRBJ1-5
cdr3_length: 15
v_call: TRBV7-9
clone_size: many
cdr3_aa: CASSSQGSSNQPQHF
cdr3_nt: TGTGCCAGCAGCTCCCAGGGTTCTAGCAATCAGCCCCAGCATTTT

d_call: TRBD2
j_call: TRBJ2-1
cdr3_length: 18
v_call: TRBV19
clone_size: few
cdr3_aa: CASRTQLGLAGFHNEQFF
cdr3_nt: TGTGCCAGTAGAACCCAGCTGGGACTAGCGGGATTTCACAATGAGCAGTTCTTC

d_call: .
j_call: TRBJ1-2
cdr3_length: 13
v_call: TRBV27
clone_size: .
cdr3_aa: CASSLSADYGYTF
cdr3_nt: TGTGCCAGCAGTTTATCGGCGGATTATGGCTACACCTTC

d_call: .
j_call: TRBJ2-7
cdr3_length: 13
v_call: TRBV20-1
clone_size: many
cdr3_aa: CSASGPSSYEQYF
cdr3_nt: TGCAGTGCTAGCGGGCCTAGCTCCTACGAGCAGTACTTC

d_call: .
j_call: TRBJ1-1
cdr3_length: 12
v_call: TRBV13
clone_size: many
cdr3_aa: CASSSGGTEAFF
cdr3_nt: TGTGCCAGCAGTAGTGGCGGCACTGAAGCTTTCTTT

d_call: TRBD2
j_call: TRBJ2-2
cdr3_length: 15
v_call: TRBV6-2/TRBV6-3
clone_size: .
cdr3_aa: CASSGTSRNTGELFF
cdr3_nt: TGTGCCAGCAGCGGGACTAGCCGGAACACCGGGGAGCTGTTTTTT

d_call: .
j_call: TRBJ2-1
cdr3_length: 15
v_call: TRBV7-3
clone_size: many
cdr3_aa: CASSLKATSYNEQFF
cdr3_nt: TGTGCCAGCAGCTTAAAAGCGACCTCCTACAATGAGCAGTTCTTC

d_call: TRBD1
j_call: TRBJ2-5
cdr3_length: 15
v_call: TRBV5-8
clone_size: few
cdr3_aa: CASSFGRQGLETQYF
cdr3_nt: TGTGCCAGCAGCTTCGGGAGACAGGGGCTAGAGACCCAGTACTTC

d_call: .
j_call: TRBJ2-1
cdr3_length: 14
v_call: TRBV10-1
clone_size: many
cdr3_aa: CASSESAGYNEQFF
cdr3_nt: TGCGCCAGCAGTGAGTCGGCAGGGTACAATGAGCAGTTCTTC

d_call: TRBD2
j_call: TRBJ2-5
cdr3_length: 15
v_call: TRBV7-8
clone_size: many
cdr3_aa: CASSQGLAGRETQYF
cdr3_nt: TGTGCCAGCAGCCAAGGACTAGCGGGAAGGGAGACCCAGTACTTC

d_call: TRBD1
j_call: TRBJ1-3
cdr3_length: 17
v_call: TRBV16
clone_size: few
cdr3_aa: CASSPERDRLSGNTIYF
cdr3_nt: TGTGCCAGCAGCCCGGAAAGGGACAGACTCTCTGGAAACACCATATATTTT

d_call: .
j_call: TRBJ1-1
cdr3_length: 12
v_call: TRBV30
clone_size: many
cdr3_aa: CAWSEGGTEAFF
cdr3_nt: TGTGCCTGGAGTGAGGGAGGGACTGAAGCTTTCTTT

d_call: .
j_call: TRBJ1-1
cdr3_length: 15
v_call: TRBV20-1
clone_size: many
cdr3_aa: CSAGTHRDLYSEAFF
cdr3_nt: TGCAGTGCTGGAACCCACAGGGATCTGTATTCTGAAGCTTTCTTT

d_call: .
j_call: TRBJ1-2
cdr3_length: 12
v_call: TRBV27
clone_size: many
cdr3_aa: CASKEGAYGYTF
cdr3_nt: TGTGCCAGCAAGGAGGGTGCCTATGGCTACACCTTC

d_call: TRBD2
j_call: TRBJ2-1
cdr3_length: 16
v_call: TRBV24-1
clone_size: .
cdr3_aa: CATSGTSGSSYNEQFF
cdr3_nt: TGTGCCACCAGTGGGACTAGCGGAAGCTCCTACAATGAGCAGTTCTTC

d_call: .
j_call: TRBJ2-3
cdr3_length: 14
v_call: TRBV20-1
clone_size: many
cdr3_aa: CSANVAAGTDTQYF
cdr3_nt: TGCAGTGCCAATGTAGCGGCCGGGACAGATACGCAGTATTTT

d_call: TRBD1
j_call: TRBJ2-5
cdr3_length: 16
v_call: TRBV5-1
clone_size: few
cdr3_aa: CASSARQGDRQETQYF
cdr3_nt: TGCGCCAGCAGCGCACGACAGGGGGATAGGCAAGAGACCCAGTACTTC

d_call: TRBD1
j_call: TRBJ2-1
cdr3_length: 16
v_call: TRBV11-3
clone_size: many
cdr3_aa: CASSLEGTGWSNEQFF
cdr3_nt: TGTGCCAGCAGCTTAGAAGGGACAGGGTGGTCCAATGAGCAGTTCTTC

d_call: .
j_call: TRBJ1-5
cdr3_length: 11
v_call: TRBV19
clone_size: few
cdr3_aa: CASGPPVAQHF
cdr3_nt: TGTGCCAGCGGGCCACCTGTAGCCCAGCATTTT

d_call: .
j_call: TRBJ2-1
cdr3_length: 12
v_call: TRBV19
clone_size: few
cdr3_aa: CATLAGYNEQFF
cdr3_nt: TGTGCCACCCTTGCCGGATACAATGAGCAGTTCTTC